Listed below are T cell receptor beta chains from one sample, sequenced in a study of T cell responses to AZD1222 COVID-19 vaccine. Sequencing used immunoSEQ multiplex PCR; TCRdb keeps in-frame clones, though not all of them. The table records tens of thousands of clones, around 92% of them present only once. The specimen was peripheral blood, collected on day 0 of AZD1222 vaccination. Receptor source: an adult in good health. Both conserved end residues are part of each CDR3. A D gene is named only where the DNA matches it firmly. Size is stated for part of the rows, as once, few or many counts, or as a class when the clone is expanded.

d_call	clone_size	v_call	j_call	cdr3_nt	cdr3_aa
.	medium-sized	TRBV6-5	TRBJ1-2	TGTGCCAGCAGTTACTCGAACGGGGATGGCGGCTACACCTTC	CASSYSNGDGGYTF
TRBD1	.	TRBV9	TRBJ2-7	TGTGCCAGCAGCGGCCGGGACAGTACCTACGAGCAGTACTTC	CASSGRDSTYEQYF
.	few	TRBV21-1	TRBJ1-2	TGTGCCAGCTACCATGGCTACACCTTC	CASYHGYTF
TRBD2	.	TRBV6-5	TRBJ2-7	TGTGCCAGCAGCCGGACTAGACGGTTCGACGAGCAGTACTTC	CASSRTRRFDEQYF
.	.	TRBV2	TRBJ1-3	TGTGCCAGCAGTTTCCAACAGGGAGGAAACACCATATATTTT	CASSFQQGGNTIYF
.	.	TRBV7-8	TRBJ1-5	TGTGCCAGCAGCTTAGCGCCAGTACAAGCGGATCAGCCCCAGCATTTT	CASSLAPVQADQPQHF
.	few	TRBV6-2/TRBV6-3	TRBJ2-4	TGTGCCAGCAGTTATGCGGGGGCTCTGGACATTCAGTACTTC	CASSYAGALDIQYF
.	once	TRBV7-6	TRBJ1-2	TGTGCCAGCAGCTTCCGGGACGATGGTGGCTACACCTTC	CASSFRDDGGYTF
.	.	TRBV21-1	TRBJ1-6	TGTGCCAGCAACTCCTCGGCAGGGTCAGGGGGCTCCTATAATTCACCCCTCCACTTT	CASNSSAGSGGSYNSPLHF
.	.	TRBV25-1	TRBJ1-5	TGTGCCAGCAGTGCCGGGAAGGGCCAGCCCCAGCATTTT	CASSAGKGQPQHF
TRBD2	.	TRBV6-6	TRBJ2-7	TGTGCCAGCAGTTACTCAGGGGCTAGCGGGAGTTACGAGCAGTACTTC	CASSYSGASGSYEQYF
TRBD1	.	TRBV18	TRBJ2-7	TGTGCCAGCTCACCGGTGGGACAGGGCCACGAGCAGTACTTC	CASSPVGQGHEQYF
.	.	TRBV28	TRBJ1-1	TGTGCCAGCAGTTTACGTAACACTGAAGCTTTCTTT	CASSLRNTEAFF
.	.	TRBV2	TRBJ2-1	TGTGCCAGCACTGAGGCCAGGATCTATGAGCAGTTCTTC	CASTEARIYEQFF
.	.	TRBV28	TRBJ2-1	TGTGCCAGCAGTTTAAGGGGCCTAGCCGGGAGTAATGAGCAGTTCTTC	CASSLRGLAGSNEQFF
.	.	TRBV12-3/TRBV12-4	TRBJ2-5	TGTGCCAGCAGTTTACAGATCCAAGAGACCCAGTACTTC	CASSLQIQETQYF
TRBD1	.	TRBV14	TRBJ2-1	TGTGCCAGCAGCCCCGACAGGGGTCTCTTCTTC	CASSPDRGLFF
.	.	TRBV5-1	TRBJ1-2	TGCGCCAGCAGCTCGGTCAAAGGTTCAACTAACTATGGCTACACCTTC	CASSSVKGSTNYGYTF
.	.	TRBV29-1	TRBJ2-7	TGCAGCGTTGAAGGCCCAGGCTACGAGCAGTACTTC	CSVEGPGYEQYF
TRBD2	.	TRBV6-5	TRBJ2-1	TGTGCCAGCAGCCGACCGGGACTAGCTTACAATGAGCAGTTCTTC	CASSRPGLAYNEQFF
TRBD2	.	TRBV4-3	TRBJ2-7	TGCGCCAGCAGCCAAGTTAGCGGGGGTCTTAGCTCCTACGAGCAGTACTTC	CASSQVSGGLSSYEQYF
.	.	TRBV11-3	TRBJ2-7	TGTGCCAGCAGCTTGGAGGGGGGCACCTACGAGCAGTACTTC	CASSLEGGTYEQYF